This T cell receptor (beta chain) was sequenced in a study of cytomegalovirus exposure and HLA in healthy donors. In this sample, this clone turned up a few times. 60 Vbeta and 13 Jbeta primers were used in PCR. Profiled with immunoSEQ multiplex PCR; TCRdb holds only in-frame clones, not every one. The data show 90,000 to 140,000 clones, with 78% seen just once and 1% to 1.5% held by the top ten. The V end lost 2 bases, the J end lost 5 bases, and 15 bases lay between the germline ends. This CDR3 spans 15 amino acids. Germline assignment: CDR1 SGHTA and CDR2 FQGNSA. The receptor comes from a man in his thirties or forties in good health and CMV-seronegative. This rearrangement joins TRBV7-2 to TRBJ1-2; D possibly corresponds to TRBD1 (6 bases). The sequenced sample consisted of PBMCs. CDR3 nucleotides: TGTGCCAGCAGCTTAAGAGGCAGGGGCGCTTATGGCTACACCTTC. Translating it yields CASSLRGRGAYGYTF.